This T cell receptor (beta chain) derives from a study of cytomegalovirus exposure and HLA in healthy donors. Turning to the study itself: T cells numbering about 200 million yielded around 120 million unique TCR beta sequences in an earlier analysis.

Both 60 Vbeta primers and 13 Jbeta primers went into the PCR. The repertoire was sequenced with immunoSEQ multiplex PCR; TCRdb's copy has only in-frame clones and lacks some. Of around 180,000 clones in the sample, about 90% are singletons; the top ten hold about 0.23%. The CDR3 has 13 amino acids. Trimming shortened V by 4 bases and J by 3 bases, and 10 bases separated the two germline ends. The germline CDR1 and CDR2 sequences are SGHAT and FQDESV (reference sequence). The chain uses TRBV11-1 and TRBJ2-7; D perhaps matches TRBD2 (5 bases). Specimen: PBMCs. This receptor was obtained from a girl under three years old in good health and CMV-seronegative. The CDR3, as DNA: TGTGCCAGCAGCTCCCGGACTCTCTACGAGCAGTACTTC. Protein sequence: CASSSRTLYEQYF.